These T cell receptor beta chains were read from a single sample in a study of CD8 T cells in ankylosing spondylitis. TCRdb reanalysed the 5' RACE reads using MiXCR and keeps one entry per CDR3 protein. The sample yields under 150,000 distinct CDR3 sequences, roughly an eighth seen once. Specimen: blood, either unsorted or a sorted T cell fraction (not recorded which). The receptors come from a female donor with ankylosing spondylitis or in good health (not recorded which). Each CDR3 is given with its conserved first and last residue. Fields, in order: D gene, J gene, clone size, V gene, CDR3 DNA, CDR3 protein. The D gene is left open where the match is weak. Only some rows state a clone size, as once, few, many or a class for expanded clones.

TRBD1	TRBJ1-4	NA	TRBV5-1	TGCGCCAGCAGCTCGACAGGGGTTGGGGAAAAACTGTTTTTT	CASSSTGVGEKLFF
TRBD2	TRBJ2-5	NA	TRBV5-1	TGCGCCAGCAGCCCTACTAGCGGGGGGGCCGTCTTAGGAGAGACCCAGTACTTC	CASSPTSGGAVLGETQYF
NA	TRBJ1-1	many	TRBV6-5	TGTGCCAGCAGTTACACGGACAGATTGAGCACTGAAGCTTTCTTT	CASSYTDRLSTEAFF
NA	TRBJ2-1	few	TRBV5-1	TGCGCCAGCAGCTTGACGGAAGGGCATTACAATGAGCAGTTCTTC	CASSLTEGHYNEQFF
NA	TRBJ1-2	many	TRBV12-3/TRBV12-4	TGTGCCAGCAGCATGGACAGAAACTATGGCTACACCTTC	CASSMDRNYGYTF
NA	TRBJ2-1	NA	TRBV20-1	TGCAGTGCTCAACCTGGCGGGGCTACCTCCTACAATGAGCAGTTCTTC	CSAQPGGATSYNEQFF
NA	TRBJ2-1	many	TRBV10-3	TGTGCCGCGATGGGAGCCACTTCGTCTAATGAGCAGTTCTTC	CAAMGATSSNEQFF
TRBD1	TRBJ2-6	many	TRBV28	TGTGCCATCACCGGGACAGGAATATCTGGGGCCAACGTCCTGACTTTC	CAITGTGISGANVLTF
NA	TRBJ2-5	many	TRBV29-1	TGCAGCGTTGAGGGGTCCCAAGAGACCCAGTACTTC	CSVEGSQETQYF
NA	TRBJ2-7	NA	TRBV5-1	TGCGCCAGCAGCTCAGGGTATCAAGCCTACGAGCAGTACTTC	CASSSGYQAYEQYF
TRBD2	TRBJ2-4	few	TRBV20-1	TGCAGTGCTAGGGCCGGGACTAGCGGCAAAAACATTCAGTACTTC	CSARAGTSGKNIQYF
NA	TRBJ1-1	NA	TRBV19	TGTGCCAGTAGTCACACAGGTAGCATGAACACTGAAGCTTTCTTT	CASSHTGSMNTEAFF
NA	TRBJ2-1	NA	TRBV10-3	TGTGCCTTCAGTTTATCTAACACGTGGCTAGCGAACTCCTACAATGAGCAGTTCTTC	CAFSLSNTWLANSYNEQFF
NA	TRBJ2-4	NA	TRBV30	TGTGCCTGGAGTCCCGGGGTAGCCAAAAACAGTCAGTACTTC	CAWSPGVAKNSQYF
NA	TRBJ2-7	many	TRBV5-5	TGTGCCAGCAGCTTGGGGGATAGCGGAAACGAGCAGTACTTC	CASSLGDSGNEQYF
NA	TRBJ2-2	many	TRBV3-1	TGTGCCAGCAGCCAAGATCTTGGGGAGCTGTTTTTT	CASSQDLGELFF
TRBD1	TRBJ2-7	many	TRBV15	TGTGCCACCAGCAGAGATCATGGGACAGGATTCTACGAGCAGTACTTC	CATSRDHGTGFYEQYF
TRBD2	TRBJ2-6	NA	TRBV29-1	TGCAGCGTTGAAAGCGGGGGGGCGTCCTCTGGGGCCAACGTCCTGACTTTC	CSVESGGASSGANVLTF
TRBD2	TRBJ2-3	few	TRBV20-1	TGCAGTGCGCAACTAGCGGGAGGGCGCACAGATACGCAGTATTTT	CSAQLAGGRTDTQYF
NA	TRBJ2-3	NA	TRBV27	TGTGCCAGCAGTTTATCGGACCCCTTTTTGCAGTATTTT	CASSLSDPFLQYF
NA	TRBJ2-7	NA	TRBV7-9	TGTGCCAGCAGCTTAAGGCAAGCGACCGAGCAGTACTTC	CASSLRQATEQYF
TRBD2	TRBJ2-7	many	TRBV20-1	TGCAGTGCTAGACTAGCGGGGCTCTACGAGCAGTACTTC	CSARLAGLYEQYF
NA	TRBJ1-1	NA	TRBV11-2	TGTGCCAGCAGCCTCCGGGAGACGGGGGGTGCTTTCTTT	CASSLRETGGAFF
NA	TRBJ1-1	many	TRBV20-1	TGCAGTGCTAGAGACGTACAGGGAGAGGTCACTGAAGCTTTCTTT	CSARDVQGEVTEAFF
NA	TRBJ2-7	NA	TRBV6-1	TGTGCCAGCAGTGAAGCCGGCAGGAAGCAGTACTTC	CASSEAGRKQYF
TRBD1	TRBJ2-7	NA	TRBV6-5	TGTGCCAGCAGTTCGACAGGGGAGCGGAACGAGCAGTACTTC	CASSSTGERNEQYF
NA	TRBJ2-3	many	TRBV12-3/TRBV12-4	TGTGCCAGCAGTTTAGCGGGGTATAGCACAGATACGCAGTATTTT	CASSLAGYSTDTQYF
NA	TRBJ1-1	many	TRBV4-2	TGTGCCAGCAGCCAAGAGGGTTCTGAAGCTTTCTTT	CASSQEGSEAFF
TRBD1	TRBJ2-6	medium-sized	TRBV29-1	TGCAGCGTTAAACCCGGGACAGGGAGCTCTGGGGCCAACGTCCTGACTTTC	CSVKPGTGSSGANVLTF
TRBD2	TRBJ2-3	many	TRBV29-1	TGCAGCGTTGAGGACCCGGGACTAGCGGGGGGTACGCAGTATTTT	CSVEDPGLAGGTQYF
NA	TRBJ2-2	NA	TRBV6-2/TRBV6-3	TGTGCCGGAGGTCCAGGGCCACCCAAACCCACCGGGGAGCTGTTTTTT	CAGGPGPPKPTGELFF
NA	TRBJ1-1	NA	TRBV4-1	TGCGCCAGCAGCACTGGACGAGGGGCAGGGAACACTGAAGCTTTCTTT	CASSTGRGAGNTEAFF
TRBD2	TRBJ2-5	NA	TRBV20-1	TGCAGTGTTCGGACTAGCGGGTCACAAGAGACCCAGTACTTC	CSVRTSGSQETQYF
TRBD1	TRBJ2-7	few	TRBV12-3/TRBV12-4	TGTGCCAGCAGTTACCCGACCAGGGCAGGGGACAGCTACGAGCAGTACTTC	CASSYPTRAGDSYEQYF
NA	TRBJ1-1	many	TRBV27	TGTGCCAGCAGTCAAATGCGAGGGGGGATGAACACTGAAGCTTTCTTT	CASSQMRGGMNTEAFF
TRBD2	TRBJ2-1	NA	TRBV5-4	TGTGCCAGCAGCTTGCAGCTAGCGGGGGGCCCACAGTTCTTC	CASSLQLAGGPQFF
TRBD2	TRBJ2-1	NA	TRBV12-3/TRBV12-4	TGTGCCAGCTCGGGTAGCGGGGGCTACAATGAGCAGTTCTTC	CASSGSGGYNEQFF
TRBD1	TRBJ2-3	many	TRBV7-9	TGTGCCAGCAGCTCTAGGACAGGGGCGATAACAGATACGCAGTATTTT	CASSSRTGAITDTQYF
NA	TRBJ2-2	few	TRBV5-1	TGCGCCAGCAGCTTGTTGGTGGGGGCAGGGACCGGGGAGCTGTTTTTT	CASSLLVGAGTGELFF
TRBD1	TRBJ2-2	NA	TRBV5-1	TGCGCCAGCAGTTTGAGGCAGGGGGACACCGGGGAGCTGTTTTTT	CASSLRQGDTGELFF
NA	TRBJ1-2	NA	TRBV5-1	TGCGCCAGCATGGACCCTGCTAACTATGGCTACACCTTC	CASMDPANYGYTF
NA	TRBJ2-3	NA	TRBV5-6	TGTGCCAGCAGCGTAAAGCTTTGGTACACAGATACGCAGTATTTT	CASSVKLWYTDTQYF
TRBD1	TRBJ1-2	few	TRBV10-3	TGTGCCATCACTGCGACAGGGGATTACTACTTTAACTATGGCTACACCTTC	CAITATGDYYFNYGYTF
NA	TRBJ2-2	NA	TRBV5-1	TGCGCCAGTATGCGGGACAGCAACACCGGGGAGCTGTTTTTT	CASMRDSNTGELFF
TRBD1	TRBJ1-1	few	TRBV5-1	TGCGCCAGCAGCGTTAGACAGGGGGAGAGCACTGAAGCTTTCTTT	CASSVRQGESTEAFF
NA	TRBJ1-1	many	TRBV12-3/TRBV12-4	TGTGCCAGCAGTTTACGACGGGATAACACTGAAGCTTTCTTT	CASSLRRDNTEAFF
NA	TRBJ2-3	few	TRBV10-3	TGTGCCATCAGTGAAACAGGGTCGACAGATACGCAGTATTTT	CAISETGSTDTQYF
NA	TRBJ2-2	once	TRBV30	TGTGCCTGGAGTGGGGAACTAGCATCCGGGGAGCTGTTTTTT	CAWSGELASGELFF
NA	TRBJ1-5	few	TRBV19	TGTGCCAGTAGTCCCGGGCGGGTGAGCGGAACCCAGCATTTT	CASSPGRVSGTQHF
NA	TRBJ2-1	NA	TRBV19	TGTGCCAGTAGTCAAACTAACGGTGAGCAGTTCTTC	CASSQTNGEQFF
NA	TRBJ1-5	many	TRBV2	TGTGCCAGCAGTGAAGGATTAACCCAGCATTTT	CASSEGLTQHF
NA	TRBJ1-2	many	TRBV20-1	TGCAGTGCTAGTTCATGGGGCGAAATCGGAGGCTACACCTTC	CSASSWGEIGGYTF
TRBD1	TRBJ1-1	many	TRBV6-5	TGTGCCAGCAGTTACGGCTCCGGGACAGGGAAAAGTGAAGCTTTCTTT	CASSYGSGTGKSEAFF
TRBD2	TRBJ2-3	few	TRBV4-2	TGTGCCAGCAGCCAAGCCGCACCGGGACTAGCGGACACAGATACGCAGTATTTT	CASSQAAPGLADTDTQYF